Presented here are 15 T cell receptor beta chains from one specimen sequenced in a study of sequential checkpoint blockade in melanoma. Treatment denoted: randomized to nivolumab then ipilimumab (arm A) or the reverse (arm B). This table comes from immunoSEQ multiplex PCR, and its TCRdb copy is limited to in-frame clones, with some not included. This table holds about 35,000 clones, about 83% found once. This specimen consisted of CD8+ T cells sorted from blood (inferred from file names), obtained from a patient given nivolumab and ipilimumab in sequence. The receptors derive from a human donor with melanoma.

The V gene is TRBV2, the J gene TRBJ2-5; D might be TRBD1 (5 bases). Germline V gene data show CDR1 as SNHLY and CDR2 as FYNNEI. The V gene lost 3 bases and the J gene lost 5 bases, with 19 bases spanning the gap. This CDR3 comprises 16 residues. In nucleotides, the CDR3 is TGTGCCAGCAGTGAGCGGTTGACAGCCCGGTGGGAGACCCAGTACTTC. Its translation is CASSERLTARWETQYF.

By share, this clone ranks as medium-sized. The chain employs TRBV28 and TRBJ2-4; the match to TRBD1 covers 7 bases. The CDR3 sequence is 15 residues long. Germline assignment: CDR1 MDHEN and CDR2 SYDVKM. J lost 2 bases, V lost 5 bases, and 6 bases had no gene match. CDR3 sequence (DNA): TGTGCCAGCAGTGGGGCAGGGGGATCCAAAAACATTCAGTACTTC. Its translation: CASSGAGGSKNIQYF.

This sequence joins TRBV11-2 and TRBJ2-1; 12 bases are a match to TRBD1. Germline assignment: CDR1 SGHAT and CDR2 FQNNGV. The ends lost 6 bases at V and 8 bases at J; junction bases unmatched: 8. The CDR3 sequence is 15 residues long. The chain's CDR3 is CASRPTGQGAYEQFF. CDR3 nucleotides: TGTGCCAGCAGGCCCACGGGACAGGGGGCCTATGAGCAGTTCTTC. Variable domain in full (rest from reference TRBV11-2 and TRBJ2-1): EAGVAQSPRYKIIEKRQSVAFWCNPISGHATLYWYQQILGQGPKLLIQFQNNGVVDDSQLPKDRFSAERLKGVDSTLKIQPAKLEDSAVYLCASRPTGQGAYEQFFGPGTRLTVL.

The rearrangement uses TRBV27 and TRBJ1-5, with TRBD1 matching 7 bases. V lost 6 bases and J lost 3; bases outside the gene matches: 5. The CDR3 extends over 14 amino acids. Germline V gene sequence: CDR1 MNHEY, CDR2 SMNVEV (reference sequence). CDR3 in amino acids: CASRKTGNNQPQHF. The CDR3 region has the DNA TGTGCCAGCAGGAAGACAGGGAACAATCAGCCCCAGCATTTT.

This clone showed up just once. The chain employs TRBV2 and TRBJ1-2; D is undetermined. Between the trimmed V and J ends, which lost 3 bases and 0 bases, there was a span of 5 bases. Germline V gives CDR1 SNHLY, CDR2 FYNNEI. This CDR3 contains 13 residues. The CDR3: CASSDGTNYGYTF. Here the CDR3 DNA reads TGTGCCAGCAGTGACGGGACTAACTATGGCTACACCTTC. The whole variable domain, remainder taken from reference TRBV2 and TRBJ1-2, is EPEVTQTPSHQVTQMGQEVILRCVPISNHLYFYWYRQILGQKVEFLVSFYNNEISEKSEIFDDQFSVERPDGSNFTLKIRSTKLEDSAMYFCASSDGTNYGYTFGSGTRLTVV.

The rearrangement uses TRBV29-1 and TRBJ2-3, with D hard to call. The CDR3 length is 12 residues. Germline assignment: CDR1 SQVTM and CDR2 ANQGSEA. V shed 7 bases and J shed 6 bases, with 14 bases lying between them. This CDR3 is CSGSTVPDTQYF. CDR3 nucleotide sequence: TGCAGCGGGTCAACAGTGCCGGATACGCAGTATTTT.

CDR3 coding DNA: TGTGCCAGTAGTTTCGGACAGGGCTTCCACTTT. Its protein product is CASSFGQGFHF. V usage is TRBV19 and J usage is TRBJ1-6; TRBD1 agrees at 8 bases. The CDR3 spans 11 residues. In germline, CDR1 is LNHDA, CDR2 SQIVND (reference sequence). The trim removed 5 bases at V and 17 bases at J, leaving 5 bases unmatched.

The chain couples TRBV4-1 to TRBJ2-5; a possible D gene is TRBD1 (6 bases). The better agreement between TRBJ2-7 and the DNA end casts doubt on the J call. The germline V gene has CDR1 MGHRA and CDR2 YSYEKL. The length of the CDR3 is 17 residues. This CDR3 is CASSQEGAGPSSYEQYF. Written as DNA, the CDR3 is TGCGCCAGCAGCCAAGAGGGGGCAGGGCCGAGCTCCTACGAGCAGTACTTC.

This chain uses TRBV4-2 with TRBJ2-7; D uncertain. Germline values: CDR1 LGHNA, CDR2 YNFKEQ. There are 12 residues in the CDR3. V shed 0 bases and J shed 2 bases, with 2 bases lying between them. This CDR3 reads CASSQDAYEQYF. CDR3 coding DNA: TGTGCCAGCAGCCAAGACGCCTACGAGCAGTACTTC.

The chain uses TRBV18 and TRBJ2-2; D is possibly TRBD1 (5 bases). The CDR3 sequence is 16 residues long. Germline lookup yields CDR1 KGHSH and CDR2 LQKENI. V shed 0 bases and J shed 0 bases, with 8 bases lying between them. The CDR3 DNA sequence: TGTGCCAGCTCACCACCAAAGGGGCCGAACACCGGGGAGCTGTTTTTT. Translated: CASSPPKGPNTGELFF.

This rearrangement joins TRBV21-1 to TRBJ2-7; no DNA check was done on the table's D call, TRBD2. TRBV21-1 is noted as a pseudogene. The CDR3 runs 16 residues. The CDR3 DNA sequence: TGTGCCAGCAGTCTCTTTTGCGGGGGCCTTCCCTACGAGCAGTACTTC. The encoded protein is CASSLFCGGLPYEQYF.

This chain links TRBV7-9 with TRBJ2-7; possible D gene TRBD1, 5 bases. With 1 base removed from V and 2 bases from J, the gap between germline ends came to 12 bases. Germline CDR1 reads SEHNR; CDR2 reads FQNEAQ (reference sequence). The CDR3 contains 15 residues. The CDR3 loop is CASSLVLKGTYEQYF. CDR3 nucleotides: TGTGCCAGCAGCTTAGTGCTTAAGGGGACCTACGAGCAGTACTTC.

The V and J genes are TRBV27 and TRBJ1-1; D gene uncertain. This CDR3 is built from 13 residues. Germline V gene lookup returns CDR1 MNHEY and CDR2 SMNVEV (reference sequence). With 2 bases removed from V and 1 base from J, the gap between germline ends came to 5 bases. As DNA, the CDR3 is TGTGCCAGCAGTTTAGGCCAGAACACTGAAGCTTTCTTT. Amino acid sequence: CASSLGQNTEAFF.

In this sample, this clone turned up once. This chain uses TRBV7-8 with TRBJ2-7; 7 bases are shared with TRBD1. V lost 3 bases and J lost 3; bases outside the gene matches: 11. Germline lookup yields CDR1 SGHVS and CDR2 FQNEAQ. This CDR3 has 16 amino acids. CDR3 DNA: TGTGCCAGCAGCTTCGACTACCGGGACAGACACTACGAGCAGTACTTC. It codes for CASSFDYRDRHYEQYF.

V and J are TRBV14 and TRBJ2-2, with D possibly matching TRBD2 (5 bases). This CDR3 comprises 13 residues. V gave up 5 bases and J gave up 4 bases, with 8 bases separating them. Looked up from germline, CDR1 is SGHDN and CDR2 is FVKESK. The CDR3 loop reads CASSGRVTGELFF. The CDR3 nucleotides read TGTGCCAGCAGCGGGCGGGTCACCGGGGAGCTGTTTTTT.